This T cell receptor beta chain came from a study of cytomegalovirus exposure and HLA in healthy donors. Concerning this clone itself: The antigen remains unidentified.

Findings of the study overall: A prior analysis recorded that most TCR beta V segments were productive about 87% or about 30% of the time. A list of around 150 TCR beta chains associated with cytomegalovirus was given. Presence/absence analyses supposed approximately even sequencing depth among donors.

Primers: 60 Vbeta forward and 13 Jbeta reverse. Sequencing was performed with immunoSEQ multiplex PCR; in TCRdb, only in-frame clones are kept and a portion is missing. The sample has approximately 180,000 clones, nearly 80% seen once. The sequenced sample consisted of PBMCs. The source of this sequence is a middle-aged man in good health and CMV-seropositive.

CDR3 in amino acids: CASSSRRMNSPLHF. The CDR3 DNA sequence: TGTGCCAGCAGCTCGCGCAGGATGAATTCACCCCTCCACTTT. This chain uses TRBV7-8 with TRBJ1-6, with unresolved D. This CDR3 is built from 14 residues. Between the trimmed V and J ends, which lost 4 bases and 7 bases, there was a span of 11 bases. Germline lookup yields CDR1 SGHVS and CDR2 FQNEAQ.